The clone carrying this T cell receptor (beta chain) was observed many times. As yet, its antigen is unknown. The data belong to a study of spatial heterogeneity in lung cancer. Study observations and caveats: Blood contained ubiquitous expanded tumor TCRs more at resection than at follow-up.

V was trimmed by 6 bases and J by 5 bases, leaving 20 bases between them. CDR1 and CDR2 from the germline V gene are DFQATT and SNEGSKA (reference sequence). The length of the CDR3 is 14 residues. Each TCR cDNA molecule carried a unique molecular identifier. TCRdb re-derived calls from the 5' RACE reads in MiXCR, one entry per CDR3 protein. The profile shows about 48,000 distinct CDR3 sequences, roughly 5.7% of them singletons. As to time point: sample taken at primary tumor resection. Whole RNA, isolated from tumor, nontumor lung or frozen PBMC, was sequenced without prior sorting. The donors were 55 to 80 patients with non-small cell lung cancer that was early-stage and untreated.

This receptor was identified in a male donor with early-stage non-small cell lung cancer. The rearrangement uses TRBV20-1 and TRBJ2-7; D gene uncertain. This material consisted of PBMCs, taken at surgery. The CDR3: CSAPPPLSVHEQYF. The DNA of the CDR3 is TGCAGTGCCCCGCCCCCGTTGTCGGTCCACGAGCAGTACTTC.